Given below is one T cell receptor beta chain in context. The data were obtained in a study of blood T cell repertoires in COVID-19. Background on the study: Samples of COVID-19 (acute and convalescent) were obtained from the United States, Italy and Spain. PBMCs, B-cell-depleted T cells, or T cells were the source of the cDNA or gDNA that made up the material.

In the study's own analysis: Reference gene primer amplification gave estimated nucleated cell counts. Using immunoSEQ multiplex PCR, the repertoire was profiled, and TCRdb retains in-frame clones only, with some absent. V and J calls plus clone size are reproduced from that table; the DNA served to infer D and trimming. The sample lists around 220,000 clones, around 85% occurring once. The CDR3 contains 14 residues. V was pared by 0 bases and J by 7 bases, with 7 bases between. CDR1 and CDR2 from the germline V gene are MNHEY and SVGEGT. The rearrangement links TRBV6-2 or TRBV6-3 to TRBJ1-6; no definite D call. The source is a human donor in a cohort sampled during active COVID-19. The sequenced sample consisted of peripheral blood. This CDR3 reads CASSYSGGNSPLHF. The CDR3, as DNA: TGTGCCAGCAGTTACTCCGGCGGGAATTCACCCCTCCACTTT.